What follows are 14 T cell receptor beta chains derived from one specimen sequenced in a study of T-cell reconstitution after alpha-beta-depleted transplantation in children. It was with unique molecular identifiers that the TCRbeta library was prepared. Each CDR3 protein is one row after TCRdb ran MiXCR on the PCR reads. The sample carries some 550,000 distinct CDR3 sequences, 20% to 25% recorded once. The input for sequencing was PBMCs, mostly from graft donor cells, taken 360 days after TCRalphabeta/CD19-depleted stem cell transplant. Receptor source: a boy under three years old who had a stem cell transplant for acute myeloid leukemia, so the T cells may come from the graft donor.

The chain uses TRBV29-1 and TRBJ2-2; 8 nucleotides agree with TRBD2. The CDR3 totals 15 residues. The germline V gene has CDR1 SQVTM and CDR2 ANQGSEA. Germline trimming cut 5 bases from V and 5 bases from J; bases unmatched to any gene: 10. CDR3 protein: CSVPSGGGRTGELFF. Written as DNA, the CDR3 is TGCAGCGTTCCCTCGGGAGGGGGGAGGACCGGGGAGCTGTTTTTT.

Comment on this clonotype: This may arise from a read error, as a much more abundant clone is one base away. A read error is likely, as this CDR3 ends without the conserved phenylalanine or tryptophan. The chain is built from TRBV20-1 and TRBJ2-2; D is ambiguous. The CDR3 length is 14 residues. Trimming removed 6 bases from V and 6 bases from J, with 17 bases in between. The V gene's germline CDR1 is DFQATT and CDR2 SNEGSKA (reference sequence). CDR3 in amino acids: CSAQRDARPGELFS. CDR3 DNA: TGCAGTGCCCAGCGAGACGCTAGGCCCGGGGAGCTGTTTTCT.

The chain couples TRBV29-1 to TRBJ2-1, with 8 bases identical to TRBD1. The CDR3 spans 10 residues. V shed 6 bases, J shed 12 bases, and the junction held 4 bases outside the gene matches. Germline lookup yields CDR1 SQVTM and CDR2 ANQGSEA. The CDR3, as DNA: TGCAGCGTAGACAGGGGCGCGCAGTTCTTC. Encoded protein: CSVDRGAQFF.

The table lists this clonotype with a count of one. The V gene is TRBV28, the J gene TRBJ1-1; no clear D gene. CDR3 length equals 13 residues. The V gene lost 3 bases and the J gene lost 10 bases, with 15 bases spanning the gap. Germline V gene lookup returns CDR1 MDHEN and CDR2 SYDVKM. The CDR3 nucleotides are TGTGCCAGCAGTTTGTGGGGTCGTGATGGAGCTTTCTTT. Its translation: CASSLWGRDGAFF.

DNA of the CDR3: TGTGCCAGCAGTGAAGGACAGAACACCGGGGAGCTGTTTTTT. This codes for CASSEGQNTGELFF. The V gene is TRBV12-3 or TRBV12-4, the J gene TRBJ2-2, with D tentatively TRBD1 (5 bases). Trimming left V 5 bases short and J 1 base short, with 8 bases between. There are 14 residues in the CDR3.

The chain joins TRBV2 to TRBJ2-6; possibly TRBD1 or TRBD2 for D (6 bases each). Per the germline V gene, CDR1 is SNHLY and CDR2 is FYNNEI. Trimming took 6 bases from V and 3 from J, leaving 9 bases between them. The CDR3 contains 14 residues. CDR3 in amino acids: CASRGGRGANVLTF. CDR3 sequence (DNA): TGTGCCAGCAGGGGGGGCCGTGGGGCCAACGTCCTGACTTTC.

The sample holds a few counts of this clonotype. The CDR3 sequence is CASTGSREYTDTQYF. The CDR3 DNA follows: TGTGCCAGCACTGGCTCGCGGGAGTACACAGATACGCAGTATTTT. J is TRBJ2-3 and V is TRBV6-1; 7 bases match TRBD2. From germline, CDR1 is MNHNS and CDR2 SASEGT. V shed 7 bases and J 2 bases; nucleotides not matched to a gene: 9. There are 15 residues in the CDR3.

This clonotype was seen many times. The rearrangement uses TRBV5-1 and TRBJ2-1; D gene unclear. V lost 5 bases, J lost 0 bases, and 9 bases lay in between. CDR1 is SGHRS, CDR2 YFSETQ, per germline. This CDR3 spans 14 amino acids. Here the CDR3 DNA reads TGCGCCAGCAGTTGGTATGGCTCCTACAATGAGCAGTTCTTC. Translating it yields CASSWYGSYNEQFF.

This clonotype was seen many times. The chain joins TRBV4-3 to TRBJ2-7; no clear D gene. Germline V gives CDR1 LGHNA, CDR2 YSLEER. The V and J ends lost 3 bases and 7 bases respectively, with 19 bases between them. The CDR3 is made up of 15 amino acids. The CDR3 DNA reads TGCGCCAGCAGCCAGGCCACTGGGGTTATTAGAGAGCAGTACTTC. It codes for CASSQATGVIREQYF.

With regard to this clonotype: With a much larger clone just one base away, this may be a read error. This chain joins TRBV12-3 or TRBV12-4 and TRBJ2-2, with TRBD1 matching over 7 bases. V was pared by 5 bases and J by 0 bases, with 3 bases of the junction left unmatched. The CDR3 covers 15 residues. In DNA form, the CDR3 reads TGTGCCAGCAGTGGAGGACAGGCGAACACCGGGGAGCTGTTTTTT. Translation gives CASSGGQANTGELFF.

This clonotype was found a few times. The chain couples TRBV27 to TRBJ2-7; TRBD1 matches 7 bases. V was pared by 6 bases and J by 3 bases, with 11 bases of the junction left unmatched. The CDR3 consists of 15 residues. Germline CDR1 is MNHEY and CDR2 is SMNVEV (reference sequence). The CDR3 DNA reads TGTGCCAGCAGAGCCGTGGGGGACAGTTTCTACGAGCAGTACGTC. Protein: CASRAVGDSFYEQYV.

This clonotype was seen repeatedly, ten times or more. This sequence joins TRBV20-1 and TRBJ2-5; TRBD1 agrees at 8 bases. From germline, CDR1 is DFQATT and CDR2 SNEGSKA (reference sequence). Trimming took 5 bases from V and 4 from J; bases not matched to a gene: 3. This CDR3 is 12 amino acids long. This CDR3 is CSAGQGTETQYF. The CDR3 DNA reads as TGCAGTGCTGGACAGGGAACAGAGACCCAGTACTTC.

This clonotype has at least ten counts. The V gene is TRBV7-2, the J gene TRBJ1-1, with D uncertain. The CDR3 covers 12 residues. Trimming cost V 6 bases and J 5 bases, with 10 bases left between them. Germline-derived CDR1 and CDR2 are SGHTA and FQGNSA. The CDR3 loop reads CASSTPATEAFF. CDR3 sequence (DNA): TGTGCCAGCAGTACCCCGGCAACTGAAGCTTTCTTT.

Here the CDR3 reads CASSRQGIFTDTQYF. CDR3 nucleotides: TGTGCCAGCAGTCGACAAGGGATTTTCACAGATACGCAGTATTTT. The chain carries TRBV6-1 and TRBJ2-3; D remains ambiguous. The CDR3 extends over 15 amino acids. Germline V lookup: CDR1 MNHNS, CDR2 SASEGT. Trimming pared 5 bases from V and 2 bases from J, leaving 14 bases between.